This entry lists 27 T cell receptor beta chains sequenced from one sample in a study of metastatic and nonmetastatic thyroid tumors. MiXCR was used by TCRdb to re-call the PCR reads. The sample contains 24,000 or so clones, 10% to 15% of which appear only once. Until they underwent thyroid surgery, no patient had received any treatment. Sequences were obtained from blood. The receptor source for this set is a female donor with papillary thyroid cancer or a benign thyroid nodule (not recorded which). Some clones in this sample may be carry-over from other donors' samples.

This clone has at least ten counts. It may be a read error: a sequence one base away is much more abundant. The chain recombines TRBV5-1 with TRBJ2-1; 8 positions agree with TRBD2. The V and J ends lost 4 bases and 7 bases, in that order; junction bases with no gene match: 10. The CDR3 length is 15 residues. Germline V lookup: CDR1 SGHRS, CDR2 YFSETQ. CDR3 DNA sequence: TGCGCCAGCAGCACGGCCGGGGCTAGCGGGAATGAGCAGTTCTTC. Amino acid sequence: CASSTAGASGNEQFF.

This clone is labeled medium-sized (0.01 to 0.1%). The gene calls are TRBV19 and TRBJ2-1; 11 bases align to TRBD2. V was pared by 5 bases and J by 5 bases, with 5 bases of the junction left unmatched. Germline V lookup: CDR1 LNHDA, CDR2 SQIVND (reference sequence). The CDR3 length is 15 residues. The CDR3 reads CASSFPGLADNEQFF. As DNA, the CDR3 is TGTGCCAGTAGTTTTCCGGGACTAGCGGACAATGAGCAGTTCTTC.

The table lists this clone with a few counts. The chain couples TRBV12-3 or TRBV12-4 to TRBJ2-4; 10 bases are a match to TRBD2. V shed 7 bases and J 9 bases; nucleotides not matched to a gene: 6. This CDR3 has 13 amino acids. CDR3 DNA sequence: TGTGCCAGCAAAACTAGCGGGATTAGCATTCAGTACTTC. Translation gives CASKTSGISIQYF.

This clone was recorded many times. The V call is TRBV7-3, the J call TRBJ2-1; D is perhaps TRBD2 (6 bases). V dropped 1 base and J dropped 0 bases, with 10 bases sitting between them. CDR1 is SGHTA and CDR2 is FQGTGA in the germline V gene. There are 16 residues in the CDR3. Here the CDR3 DNA reads TGTGCCAGCAGCTTAATCGCCGGGAGCTCCTACAATGAGCAGTTCTTC. It codes for CASSLIAGSSYNEQFF.

This clone has at least ten counts. The CDR3 bases are TGTGCCAGCAGGCCCCCAGACAACTCCTACGAGCAGTACTTC. Translated: CASRPPDNSYEQYF. The rearrangement links TRBV5-4 to TRBJ2-7; D unresolved. Trimming cost V 5 bases and J 0 bases, with 12 bases left between them. CDR3 length: 14 residues. Germline V gene data show CDR1 as SGHNT and CDR2 as YYREEE (reference sequence).

This clone was recorded many times. V usage is TRBV7-9 and J usage is TRBJ2-5; no clear D. Germline loops: CDR1 SEHNR, CDR2 FQNEAQ (reference sequence). Trimming took off 5 bases at V and 3 bases at J, with 10 bases between the two ends. This CDR3 spans 13 amino acids. The CDR3 sequence: CASSPSQKETQYF. The CDR3 DNA sequence: TGTGCCAGCAGCCCAAGTCAGAAAGAGACCCAGTACTTC. Variable domain in full (rest from reference TRBV7-9 and TRBJ2-5): DTGVSQNPRHKITKRGQNVTFRCDPISEHNRLYWYRQTLGQGPEFLTYFQNEAQLEKSRLLSDRFSAERPKGSFSTLEIQRTEQGDSAMYLCASSPSQKETQYFGPGTRLLVL.

This clone was recorded a few times. This chain links TRBV20-1 with TRBJ2-7, with 9 bases fitting TRBD2. V lost 6 bases and J lost 5; bases outside the gene matches: 14. CDR1 is DFQATT, CDR2 SNEGSKA, per germline (reference sequence). The CDR3 is made up of 15 amino acids. The DNA of the CDR3 is TGCAGTGCGTCGGTGGGCGGGAGGGAAGTGGACGAGCAGTACTTC. Protein sequence: CSASVGGREVDEQYF.

There are a few counts of this clone. This could be a read error, since a much larger clone is one nucleotide away. This specimen includes other DNA sequences encoding the same CDR3. This chain links TRBV28 with TRBJ1-1, with D possibly TRBD1 on 6 matching bases. Trimming removed 2 bases from V and 11 bases from J, with 15 bases in between. CDR1 is MDHEN, CDR2 SYDVKM, per germline. The CDR3 runs to 13 residues. CDR3 in DNA: TGTGCCAGCAGTTTAGCCCCACAGGGATGGGCTTTCTTT. This codes for CASSLAPQGWAFF.

This clone was seen repeatedly, ten times or more. The rearrangement joins TRBV28 to TRBJ2-1; TRBD2 matches at 11 bases. This CDR3 has 15 amino acids. CDR1 is MDHEN and CDR2 is SYDVKM in the germline V gene. After removal of 6 bases from V and 5 bases from J, the junction contained 6 bases not matched to a gene. The chain's CDR3 is CASSPGTSGNNEQFF. Here the CDR3 DNA reads TGTGCCAGCAGCCCCGGGACTAGCGGTAACAATGAGCAGTTCTTC.

In this sample, this clone turned up many times. The rearrangement joins TRBV18 to TRBJ2-7, with 8 positions matching TRBD2. Germline V lookup: CDR1 KGHSH, CDR2 LQKENI. CDR3 length equals 13 residues. With 3 bases clipped from V and 5 bases from J, the junction kept 3 bases outside the gene matches. The CDR3 DNA is TGTGCCAGCTCACCGTCCGGGGGGGACGAGCAGTACTTC. This sequence encodes CASSPSGGDEQYF. Complete variable domain (other parts from reference TRBV18 and TRBJ2-7): NAGVMQNPRHLVRRRGQEARLRCSPMKGHSHVYWYRQLPEEGLKFMVYLQKENIIDESGMPKERFSAEFPKEGPSILRIQQVVRGDSAAYFCASSPSGGDEQYFGPGTRLTVT.

This clone was picked up many times. This chain joins TRBV7-6 and TRBJ1-5; 8 bases fit TRBD1. Germline V gene data show CDR1 as SGHVS and CDR2 as FNYEAQ. Unmatched junction bases numbered 0, after V lost 3 bases and J lost 2 bases. The CDR3 has 14 amino acids. The CDR3 DNA is TGTGCCAGCAGCTTGACAGGGGGCAATCAGCCCCAGCATTTT. This translates into CASSLTGGNQPQHF.

In this sample, this clone turned up many times. The rearrangement uses TRBV25-1 and TRBJ1-4, with 8 bases aligning to TRBD1. This CDR3 is 14 amino acids long. J lost 7 bases, V lost 7 bases, and 8 bases had no gene match. Per the germline V gene, CDR1 is MGHDK and CDR2 is SYGVNS. The CDR3 DNA sequence: TGTGCCAGCAAGACAGGGGCAGTAGGTGAAAAACTGTTTTTT. The encoded protein is CASKTGAVGEKLFF.

A few counts support this clone. The chain uses TRBV19 and TRBJ1-2; 7 positions match TRBD1. This CDR3 spans 14 amino acids. The germline gives CDR1 LNHDA, CDR2 SQIVND (reference sequence). The J segment lost 3 bases and the V segment lost 5 bases, leaving 6 bases of the junction unmatched. CDR3 residues: CASSPSTGDYGYTF. The CDR3 DNA is TGTGCCAGTAGTCCGTCAACAGGGGACTATGGCTACACCTTC.

This clone has ten or more counts. The CDR3 reads CASSGTGEVMETQYF. In DNA form, the CDR3 reads TGTGCCAGCAGTGGGACAGGGGAAGTTATGGAGACCCAGTACTTC. J is TRBJ2-5 and V is TRBV6-1, with 9 bases lining up with TRBD1. The CDR3 has 15 amino acids. The germline gives CDR1 MNHNS, CDR2 SASEGT. Trimming cost V 4 bases and J 5 bases; bases outside gene matches: 8.

V usage is TRBV30 and J usage is TRBJ2-7; D remains unclear. This CDR3 has 13 residues. V was clipped by 3 bases and J by 0 bases, with 9 bases between them. Germline values: CDR1 GTSNPN, CDR2 SVGIG (reference sequence). The CDR3 bases are TGTGCCTGGAGGGACGGCGTCTCCTACGAGCAGTACTTC. It is translated as CAWRDGVSYEQYF. Full variable domain (missing parts from reference TRBV30 and TRBJ2-7): SQTIHQWPATLVQPVGSPLSLECTVEGTSNPNLYWYRQAAGRGLQLLFYSVGIGQISSEVPQNLSASRPQDRQFILSSKKLLLSDSGFYLCAWRDGVSYEQYFGPGTRLTVT.

Ten or more counts support this clone. The gene calls are TRBV3-1 and TRBJ2-3, with 10 bases matching TRBD2. This CDR3 has 15 residues. Per the germline V gene, CDR1 is LGHDT and CDR2 is YNNKEL (reference sequence). With 7 bases clipped from V and 4 bases from J, the junction kept 8 bases outside the gene matches. The CDR3 DNA follows: TGTGCCAGCAAACCTAGCGGGAGTTCCGCAGATACGCAGTATTTT. Translated, it gives CASKPSGSSADTQYF.

The sample holds many counts of this clone. The chain recombines TRBV9 with TRBJ2-3; D could derive from TRBD1 or TRBD2 (5 bases each). Germline CDR1 SGDLS, CDR2 YYNGEE. The CDR3 extends over 14 amino acids. V was cut by 2 bases and J by 4 bases, with 11 bases left in between. The CDR3 coding sequence is TGTGCCAGCAGCGTTACTGTGGGGGCAGATACGCAGTATTTT. Its translation is CASSVTVGADTQYF.

With regard to this clone: This may stem from a read error, because a much larger clone lies one nucleotide away. The rearrangement links TRBV2 to TRBJ1-4; D unclear. From germline, CDR1 is SNHLY and CDR2 FYNNEI. The length of the CDR3 is 14 residues. The V end was cut by 8 bases, the J end by 0 bases, with 10 bases between. The CDR3 sequence is CASRMLATNEKLFF. CDR3 nucleotides: TGTGCCAGCCGTATGCTTGCAACTAATGAAAAACTGTTTTTT.

There are a few counts of this clone. This may be a read error, as it is one base from a much larger clone. The chain joins TRBV5-1 to TRBJ2-5; the D is unclear. Trimming removed 7 bases from V and 3 bases from J, with 28 bases in between. The CDR3 consists of 18 residues. Germline CDR1 reads SGHRS; CDR2 reads YFSETQ. The CDR3, as DNA: TGCGCCAGCGGCACCGATCGGTACCGACTCGATGGGGAAGAGACCCAGTACTTC. It encodes CASGTDRYRLDGEETQYF.

The rearrangement uses TRBV6-2 or TRBV6-3 and TRBJ1-2; no clear D gene. V gave up 2 bases and J gave up 5 bases, with 9 bases separating them. CDR1 MNHEY and CDR2 SVGEGT come from the germline V gene. The CDR3 runs to 13 residues. The CDR3 is CASSYPMGYGYTF. In nucleotides, the CDR3 is TGTGCCAGCAGTTACCCGATGGGGTATGGCTACACCTTC.

This chain joins TRBV18 and TRBJ2-2, with TRBD1 identical over 8 bases. CDR3 length: 15 residues. CDR1 KGHSH and CDR2 LQKENI come from the germline V gene. V lost 3 bases and J lost 5; bases outside the gene matches: 5. The CDR3 here is CASSPQGAGTGELFF. The CDR3 DNA reads as TGTGCCAGCTCACCTCAGGGGGCCGGAACCGGGGAGCTGTTTTTT. The full variable domain, completed using reference TRBV18 and TRBJ2-2, is NAGVMQNPRHLVRRRGQEARLRCSPMKGHSHVYWYRQLPEEGLKFMVYLQKENIIDESGMPKERFSAEFPKEGPSILRIQQVVRGDSAAYFCASSPQGAGTGELFFGEGSRLTVL.

In its sample, this clone was seen many times. The chain recombines TRBV20-1 with TRBJ2-2; 11 bases agree with TRBD2. The V gene end was trimmed by 5 bases and the J gene end by 5 bases; junction bases not matched to a gene: 4. Per germline, CDR1 DFQATT and CDR2 SNEGSKA (reference sequence). CDR3 length: 14 residues. The CDR3 DNA follows: TGCAGTGCTGTAGCGGGAGGGCGGACCGGGGAGCTGTTTTTT. Amino acid sequence: CSAVAGGRTGELFF.

The sample holds many counts of this clone. V gene TRBV20-1 combines with J gene TRBJ1-6; 7 bases map to TRBD1. This CDR3 comprises 13 residues. V lost 3 bases to trimming and J lost 6 bases; unmatched junction nucleotides: 2. Germline CDR1 is DFQATT and CDR2 is SNEGSKA (reference sequence). CDR3 bases: TGCAGTGCTAGCGGGACAGTTAATTCACCCCTCCACTTT. It specifies CSASGTVNSPLHF.

This clone was seen at least ten times. The chain carries TRBV28 and TRBJ1-1, with TRBD1 as a possible D gene (5 bases). The CDR3 has 14 residues. From germline, CDR1 is MDHEN and CDR2 SYDVKM. Trimming stripped 7 bases from V and 4 bases from J, with 16 bases between. The CDR3 nucleotides are TGTGCCAGCACGGGGGGTCCGGGGATCACTGAAGCTTTCTTT. It yields the protein CASTGGPGITEAFF.

The J gene is TRBJ2-7, the V gene TRBV29-1; D remains unclear. Germline CDR1 reads SQVTM; CDR2 reads ANQGSEA. CDR3 length equals 18 residues. Trimming cost V 3 bases and J 5 bases, with 29 bases left between them. Here the CDR3 DNA reads TGCAGCGTTGAGGCTCCAGATGTCCACGGCCAGGCGCCTGACGAGCAGTACTTC. This codes for CSVEAPDVHGQAPDEQYF.

As for this clone: Other nucleotide sequences in the sample specify the same CDR3. The chain joins TRBV7-2 to TRBJ2-7; no clear D gene. Trimming removed 1 base from V and 5 bases from J, with 15 bases in between. Germline loops: CDR1 SGHTA, CDR2 FQGNSA. The CDR3 is made up of 15 amino acids. This CDR3 reads CASSLEGLAGHEQYF. CDR3 DNA sequence: TGTGCCAGCAGCTTAGAGGGCCTGGCAGGACACGAGCAGTACTTC.

This clone has ten or more counts. This rearrangement joins TRBV2 to TRBJ2-1; no clear D. Germline assignment: CDR1 SNHLY and CDR2 FYNNEI. This CDR3 region has 14 residues. V was cut by 1 base and J by 10 bases, with 14 bases left in between. DNA for the CDR3: TGTGCCAGCAGTGAAGAGATTGGGTTTCGGGAGCAGTTCTTC. Translation gives CASSEEIGFREQFF.